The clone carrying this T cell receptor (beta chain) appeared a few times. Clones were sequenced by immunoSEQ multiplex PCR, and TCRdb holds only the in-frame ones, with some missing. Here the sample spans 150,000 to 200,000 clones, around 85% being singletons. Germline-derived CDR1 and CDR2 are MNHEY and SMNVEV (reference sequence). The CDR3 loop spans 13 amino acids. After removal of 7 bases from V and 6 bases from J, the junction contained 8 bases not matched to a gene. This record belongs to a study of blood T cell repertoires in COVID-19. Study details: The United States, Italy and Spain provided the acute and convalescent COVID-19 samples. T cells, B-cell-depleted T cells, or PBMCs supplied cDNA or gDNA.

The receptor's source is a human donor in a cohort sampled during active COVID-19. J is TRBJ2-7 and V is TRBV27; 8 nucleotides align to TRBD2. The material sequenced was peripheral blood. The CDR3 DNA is TGTGCCAGCAAAAGTAGCGGGATCGGCGAGCAGTACTTC. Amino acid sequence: CASKSSGIGEQYF.